Listed below are T cell receptor beta chains from one sample, sequenced in a study of beta chain features in type 1 diabetes. Measured with immunoSEQ multiplex PCR; TCRdb has only the in-frame clones, and not every one. The sample lists roughly 730,000 clones, roughly 12% occurring once. The sample was naive CD4+ T cells from blood. These receptors were collected from a man between 18 and 29 years old with type 1 diabetes. Both conserved end residues are part of each CDR3. The D gene is left open where the match is weak. Some rows have no size entry. The others give once, few or many, or a class for an expanded clone.

-	TRBD2	TRBV19	TRBJ2-3	TGTGCCAGTAAGACTAGCGGGGGCACAGATACGCAGTATTTT	CASKTSGGTDTQYF
-	-	TRBV27	TRBJ1-1	TGTGCCAGCAGTTTTTGGATGAACACTGAAGCTTTCTTT	CASSFWMNTEAFF
-	-	TRBV10-3	TRBJ2-7	TGTGCCATCAGTGAGTCGGGTGGGTCGTTCTACGAGCAGTACTTC	CAISESGGSFYEQYF
few	-	TRBV6-7	TRBJ2-1	TGTGCCAGCAGTCCGTACGTGGAGTATGAGCAGTTCTTC	CASSPYVEYEQFF
few	-	TRBV13	TRBJ1-2	TGTGCCAGCAGCTCGTACAGGGAGGGTGGCTACACCTTC	CASSSYREGGYTF
few	-	TRBV7-2	TRBJ1-2	TGTGCCAGCAGCCCACCTTGGGAGGGCAGCTATGGCTACACCTTC	CASSPPWEGSYGYTF
few	-	TRBV6-5	TRBJ2-3	TGTGCCAGCATGGGAGATACGCAGTATTTT	CASMGDTQYF
few	-	TRBV7-2	TRBJ1-4	TGTGCCAGCAGCCTGACAGACTTCGGTGAAAAACTGTTTTTT	CASSLTDFGEKLFF
few	-	TRBV4-2	TRBJ2-7	TGTGCCAGCAGCCGCGGAACGGGGGAGAGGAGCTCCTACGAGCAGTACTTC	CASSRGTGERSSYEQYF
few	TRBD1	TRBV5-6	TRBJ2-1	TGTGCCAGCAGCACTGGGACAGGGGGTCGGAATGAGCAGTTCTTC	CASSTGTGGRNEQFF
-	-	TRBV5-6	TRBJ2-2	TGTGCCAGCAGCTTGGTAGGGTCCGCGCGTAGGGCCGGGGAGCTGTTTTTT	CASSLVGSARRAGELFF
once	-	TRBV5-1	TRBJ1-1	TGCGCCAGCAGACCCGCCGTCAGGGATCGTATTTTGAACACTGAAGCTTTCTTT	CASRPAVRDRILNTEAFF
few	-	TRBV5-1	TRBJ1-1	TGCGCCAGCAGCTTGGCAGGGGAAGGCACTGAAGCTTTCTTT	CASSLAGEGTEAFF
-	-	TRBV5-1	TRBJ1-6	TGCGCCAGCAGCTTGGGACAGGATTCACCCCTCCACTTT	CASSLGQDSPLHF
-	-	TRBV9	TRBJ2-3	TGTGCCAGCAGCGGTGGCCCAGGGGATACGCAGTATTTT	CASSGGPGDTQYF
few	-	TRBV29-1	TRBJ1-4	TGCAGCGTTGCCGGGCCCGGGACCCTAGGAGAAAAACTGTTTTTT	CSVAGPGTLGEKLFF
-	TRBD2	TRBV6-5	TRBJ2-1	TGTGCCAGCAGTGACGGGACTAGCATCAATGAGCAGTTCTTC	CASSDGTSINEQFF
-	-	TRBV4-1	TRBJ1-5	TGCGCCAGCAGCCAAGAGTCTAGGGGGGCTAGCAATCAGCCCCAGCATTTT	CASSQESRGASNQPQHF
-	TRBD1	TRBV29-1	TRBJ1-2	TGCAGCGTTGACGGTGGGACAGGGGGCGTGCACACCTTC	CSVDGGTGGVHTF
-	-	TRBV4-1	TRBJ1-5	TGCGCCAGCAGCCAAGATTCCGCGCGGGGAATGAGCAATCAGCCCCAGCATTTT	CASSQDSARGMSNQPQHF
few	TRBD2	TRBV29-1	TRBJ2-7	TGCAGCGTGGCCCCCCTAGCGGGGGGGCCCGATGAGCAGTACTTC	CSVAPLAGGPDEQYF
-	-	TRBV5-1	TRBJ1-1	TGCGCCAGCAGCTTCGACGTGGTTCGGCGGAGAGGGAACACTGAAGCTTTCTTT	CASSFDVVRRRGNTEAFF
-	-	TRBV30	TRBJ2-3	TGTGCCTGGAGGGCCAAGAGCGGGAGCACAGATACGCAGTATTTT	CAWRAKSGSTDTQYF
-	-	TRBV9	TRBJ1-1	TGTGCCAGCAGCGTAGGTTCAGGGGCGAACACTGAAGCTTTCTTT	CASSVGSGANTEAFF
few	-	TRBV6-5	TRBJ2-7	TGTGCCAGCAGTTACTCTACTTCGTCCTACGAGCAGTACTTC	CASSYSTSSYEQYF
-	-	TRBV4-1	TRBJ2-3	TGCGCCAGCAGCCTCCGGGACCGGGGGGCCTTCGGTACAGATACGCAGTATTTT	CASSLRDRGAFGTDTQYF
-	-	TRBV18	TRBJ2-7	TGTGCCAGCTCACCGGGGACGGACCAATCCTACGAGCAGTACTTC	CASSPGTDQSYEQYF
-	-	TRBV27	TRBJ2-1	TGTGCCAGCAGTTTAATTGTGGGCCCTTGGGGCGAAACGAGCAATGAGCAGTTCTTC	CASSLIVGPWGETSNEQFF
-	-	TRBV21-1	TRBJ2-3	TGTGCCAGCAGTCCACTAGCGGGGGCCCTGACAGATACGCAGTATTTT	CASSPLAGALTDTQYF
few	TRBD1	TRBV6-5	TRBJ2-2	TGTGCCAGCAGTTACTCGGGACAGGGGGACACCGGGGAGCTGTTTTTT	CASSYSGQGDTGELFF
-	TRBD1	TRBV30	TRBJ2-5	TGTGCCTGGGCTCCGGGACAGGGAGGGGAGACCCAGTACTTC	CAWAPGQGGETQYF
-	-	TRBV4-2	TRBJ1-2	TGTGCCAGCAGCCAAGAAACGCAATCCTATGGCTACACCTTC	CASSQETQSYGYTF
-	TRBD1	TRBV28	TRBJ1-5	TGTGCCAGCAGTCCTCCGGACAGGGGGGACTATAGCAATCAGCCCCAGCATTTT	CASSPPDRGDYSNQPQHF
-	TRBD2	TRBV5-1	TRBJ2-3	TGCGCCAGCAGCCTTCCCCGGGGGGGATACACAGATACGCAGTATTTT	CASSLPRGGYTDTQYF
-	TRBD1	TRBV5-1	TRBJ2-2	TGCGCCAGCAGTGAGGGGGCGATAACCGGGGAGCTGTTTTTT	CASSEGAITGELFF
few	-	TRBV4-1	TRBJ1-5	TGCGCCAGCAGCCAAGATTGGGTGCCAGGGGTTGGTCAGCCCCAGCATTTT	CASSQDWVPGVGQPQHF
few	-	TRBV5-6	TRBJ1-1	TGTGCCGAGGGGAACACTGAAGCTTTCTTT	CAEGNTEAFF
few	-	TRBV30	TRBJ1-1	TGTGCCTGGAGTGCGGATACTGAAGCTTTCTTT	CAWSADTEAFF
-	TRBD2	TRBV6-1	TRBJ2-1	TGTGCCAGCGGGCTAGCGGAGTACAATGAGCAGTTCTTC	CASGLAEYNEQFF
few	TRBD1	TRBV30	TRBJ2-5	TGTGCCTGGACCTGGGAGACAGGGCTAGAGACCCAGTACTTC	CAWTWETGLETQYF
-	-	TRBV6-5	TRBJ1-2	TGTGCCAGCAGTTCGACCGGAGGGGCGAACAACTATGGCTACACCTTC	CASSSTGGANNYGYTF
-	-	TRBV5-1	TRBJ2-5	TGCGCCAGCAGCTCCGGGACTCATGGGGAAGAGACCCAGTACTTC	CASSSGTHGEETQYF
-	TRBD1	TRBV7-9	TRBJ2-5	TGTGCCAGCAGGCCCGGGACAGAACAAGAGACCCAGTACTTC	CASRPGTEQETQYF
-	-	TRBV29-1	TRBJ2-7	TGCAGCGTATTGGAGGGGAAGACCTACGAGCAGTACTTC	CSVLEGKTYEQYF
few	-	TRBV20-1	TRBJ2-1	TGCAGTGCCGAACCCATCCATGAGCAGTTCTTC	CSAEPIHEQFF
few	-	TRBV13	TRBJ1-1	TGTGCCAGCAGCTCCTTCCCCAGGGAGGGGGGGATGAACACTGAAGCTTTCTTT	CASSSFPREGGMNTEAFF
-	TRBD1	TRBV5-1	TRBJ1-1	TGCGCCAGCAGCGCGGCGGGACAGCATAACACTGAAGCTTTCTTT	CASSAAGQHNTEAFF
-	-	TRBV2	TRBJ2-5	TGTGCCAGCACATGGCAGGGGAGTGGGGAGACCCAGTACTTC	CASTWQGSGETQYF
few	-	TRBV29-1	TRBJ1-2	TGCAGCTCACGGGGGAGCGCAGACTATGGCTACACCTTC	CSSRGSADYGYTF
few	-	TRBV5-4	TRBJ1-3	TGTGCCAGCAGCTTGGGCCCGACGGGTGGAAACACCATATATTTT	CASSLGPTGGNTIYF
few	TRBD1	TRBV23-1	TRBJ2-5	TGCGCCAGACCGACAGGGGCCCTCCAAGAGACCCAGTACTTC	CARPTGALQETQYF
few	-	TRBV30	TRBJ2-1	TGTGCCTGGAGTGTACGAGGGAGCTCCTACAATGAGCAGTTCTTC	CAWSVRGSSYNEQFF
-	-	TRBV30	TRBJ1-2	TGTGCCTGGAGTGTAAGGACTAACTATGGCTACACCTTC	CAWSVRTNYGYTF
-	-	TRBV27	TRBJ2-6	TGTGCCAGCAGGGGGCCGGGACTGGATTACTCTGGGGCCAACGTCCTGACTTTC	CASRGPGLDYSGANVLTF
-	TRBD1	TRBV9	TRBJ1-1	TGTGCCAGCAGCGTAGTGGGGGACAGGGTCCACACTGAAGCTTTCTTT	CASSVVGDRVHTEAFF
-	-	TRBV5-4	TRBJ1-2	TGTGCCAGCAGCTTGGTTAGCCAGGGGTATGGCTACACCTTC	CASSLVSQGYGYTF
-	-	TRBV10-1	TRBJ2-7	TGCGCCAGCAAACCTAACAGAAAGGGGTACTTC	CASKPNRKGYF
-	-	TRBV28	TRBJ1-6	TGTGCCAGCAGACCGGGGACTCCCAGCTCCTATAATTCACCCCTCCACTTT	CASRPGTPSSYNSPLHF